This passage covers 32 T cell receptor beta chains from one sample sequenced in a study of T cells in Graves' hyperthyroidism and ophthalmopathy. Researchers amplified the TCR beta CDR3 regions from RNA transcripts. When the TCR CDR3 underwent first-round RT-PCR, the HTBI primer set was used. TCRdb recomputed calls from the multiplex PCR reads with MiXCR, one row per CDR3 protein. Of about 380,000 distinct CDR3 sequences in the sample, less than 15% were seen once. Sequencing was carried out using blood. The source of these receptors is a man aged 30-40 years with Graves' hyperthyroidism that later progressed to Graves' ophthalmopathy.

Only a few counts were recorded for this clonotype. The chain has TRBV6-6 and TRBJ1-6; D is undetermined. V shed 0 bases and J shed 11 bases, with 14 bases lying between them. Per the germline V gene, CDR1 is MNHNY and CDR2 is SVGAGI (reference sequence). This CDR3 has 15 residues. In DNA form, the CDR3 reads TGTGCCAGCAGTTACTCGAAGCCAGGAAAAACACCCCTCCACTTT. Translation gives CASSYSKPGKTPLHF.

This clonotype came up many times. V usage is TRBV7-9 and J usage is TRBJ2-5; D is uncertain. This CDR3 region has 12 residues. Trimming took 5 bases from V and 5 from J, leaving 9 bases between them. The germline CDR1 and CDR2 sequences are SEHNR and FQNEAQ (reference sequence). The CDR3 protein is CASSPPPETQYF. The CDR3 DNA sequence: TGTGCCAGCAGCCCACCCCCTGAGACCCAGTACTTC.

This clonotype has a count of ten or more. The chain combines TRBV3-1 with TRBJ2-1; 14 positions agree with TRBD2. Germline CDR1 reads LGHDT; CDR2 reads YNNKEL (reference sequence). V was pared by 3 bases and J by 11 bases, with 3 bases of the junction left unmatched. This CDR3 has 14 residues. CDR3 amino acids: CASSQGLAGDQQFF. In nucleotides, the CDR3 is TGTGCCAGCAGCCAGGGACTAGCGGGGGATCAGCAGTTCTTC.

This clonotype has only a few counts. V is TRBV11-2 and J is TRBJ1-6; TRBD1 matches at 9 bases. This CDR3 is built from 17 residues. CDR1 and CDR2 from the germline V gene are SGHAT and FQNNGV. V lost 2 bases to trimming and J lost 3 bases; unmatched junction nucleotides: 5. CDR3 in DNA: TGTGCCAGCAGCTTAAGAGGACAGGGGCTCTATAATTCACCCCTCCACTTT. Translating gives CASSLRGQGLYNSPLHF.

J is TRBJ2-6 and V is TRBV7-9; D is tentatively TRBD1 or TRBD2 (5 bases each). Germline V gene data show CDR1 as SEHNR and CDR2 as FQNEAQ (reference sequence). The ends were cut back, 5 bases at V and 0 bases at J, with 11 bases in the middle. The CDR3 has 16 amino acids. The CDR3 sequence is CASSQGRISGANVLTF. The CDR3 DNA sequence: TGTGCCAGCAGCCAGGGACGGATCTCTGGGGCCAACGTCCTGACTTTC.

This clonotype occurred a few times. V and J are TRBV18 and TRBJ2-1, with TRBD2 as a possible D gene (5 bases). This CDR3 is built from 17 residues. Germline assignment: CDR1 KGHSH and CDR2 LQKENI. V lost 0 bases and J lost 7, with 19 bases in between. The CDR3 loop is CASSPPGGYSVGNEQFF. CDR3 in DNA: TGTGCCAGCTCACCACCGGGCGGGTACTCCGTTGGTAATGAGCAGTTCTTC.

CDR3 loop: CASGLVLHRVDGPEAFF. As DNA, the CDR3 is TGTGCTAGTGGTTTGGTATTACACAGGGTCGACGGACCGGAAGCTTTCTTT. J is TRBJ1-1 and V is TRBV12-5, with D possibly matching TRBD1 (6 bases). Germline assignment: CDR1 LGHNT and CDR2 FRNRAP. Trimming removed 0 bases from V and 8 bases from J, with 22 bases in between. This CDR3 spans 17 amino acids.

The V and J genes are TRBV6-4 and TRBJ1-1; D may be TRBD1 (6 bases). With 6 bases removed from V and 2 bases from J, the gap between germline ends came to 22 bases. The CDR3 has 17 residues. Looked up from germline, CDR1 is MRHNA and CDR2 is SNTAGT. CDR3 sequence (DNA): TGTGCCAGCAGCAAGTATGACAGGACCAACCTTAACACTGAAGCTTTCTTT. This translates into CASSKYDRTNLNTEAFF.

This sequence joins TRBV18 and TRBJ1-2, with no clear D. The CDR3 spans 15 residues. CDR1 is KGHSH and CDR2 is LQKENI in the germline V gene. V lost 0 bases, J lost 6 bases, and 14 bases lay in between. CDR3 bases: TGTGCCAGCTCACCACCCCCCGGGGTTCAGAATGGCTACACCTTC. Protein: CASSPPPGVQNGYTF.

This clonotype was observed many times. For the CDR3, the DNA is TGTGCCAGCAGCTTAGGGACTAGCGGGGGGGCTTACAATGAGCAGTTCTTC. Translating it yields CASSLGTSGGAYNEQFF. The chain has TRBV11-2 and TRBJ2-1; 15 positions match TRBD2. The germline gives CDR1 SGHAT, CDR2 FQNNGV. There are 17 residues in the CDR3. With 1 base clipped from V and 4 bases from J, the junction kept 2 bases outside the gene matches.

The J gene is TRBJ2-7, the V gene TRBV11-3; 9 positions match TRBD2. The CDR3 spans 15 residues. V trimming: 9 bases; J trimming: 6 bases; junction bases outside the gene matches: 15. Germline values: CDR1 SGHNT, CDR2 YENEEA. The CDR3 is CASSPPGTSPLEQYF. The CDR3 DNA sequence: TGTGCCAGTAGTCCACCGGGGACTAGCCCCCTCGAGCAGTACTTC.

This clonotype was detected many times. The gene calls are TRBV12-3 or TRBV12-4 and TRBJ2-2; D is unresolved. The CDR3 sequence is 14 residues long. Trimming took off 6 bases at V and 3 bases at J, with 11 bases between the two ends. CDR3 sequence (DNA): TGTGCCAGCAGCTCCCTAGAGGACACCGGGGAGCTGTTTTTT. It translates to CASSSLEDTGELFF.

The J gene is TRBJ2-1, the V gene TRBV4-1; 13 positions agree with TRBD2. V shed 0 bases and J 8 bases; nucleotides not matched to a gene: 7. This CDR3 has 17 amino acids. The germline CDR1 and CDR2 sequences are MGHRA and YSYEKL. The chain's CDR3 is CASSQDEGTSGVYEQFF. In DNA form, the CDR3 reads TGCGCCAGCAGCCAAGATGAGGGGACTAGCGGGGTGTATGAGCAGTTCTTC.

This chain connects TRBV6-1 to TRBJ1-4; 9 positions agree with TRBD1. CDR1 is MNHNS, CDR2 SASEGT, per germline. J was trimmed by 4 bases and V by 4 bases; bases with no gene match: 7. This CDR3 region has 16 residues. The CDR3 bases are TGTGCCAGCAGTGTACAGGGGGCGCGGCTTAATGAAAAACTGTTTTTT. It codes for CASSVQGARLNEKLFF.

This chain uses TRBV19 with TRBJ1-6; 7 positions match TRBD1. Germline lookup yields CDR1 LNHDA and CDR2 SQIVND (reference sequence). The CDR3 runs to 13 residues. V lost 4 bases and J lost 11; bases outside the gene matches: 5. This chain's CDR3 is CASSTQGDPPLHF. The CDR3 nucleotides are TGTGCCAGTAGTACGCAGGGGGATCCACCCCTCCACTTT.

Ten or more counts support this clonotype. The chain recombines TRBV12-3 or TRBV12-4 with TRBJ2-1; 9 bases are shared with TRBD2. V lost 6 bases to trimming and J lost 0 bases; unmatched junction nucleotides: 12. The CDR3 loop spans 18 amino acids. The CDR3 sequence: CASSPGASGDRSYNEQFF. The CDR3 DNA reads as TGTGCCAGCAGCCCAGGGGCTAGCGGGGACCGCTCCTACAATGAGCAGTTCTTC.

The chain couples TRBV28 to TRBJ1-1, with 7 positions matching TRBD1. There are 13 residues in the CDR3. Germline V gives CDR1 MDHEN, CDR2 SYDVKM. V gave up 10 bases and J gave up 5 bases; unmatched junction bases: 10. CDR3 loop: CATQLTGITEAFF. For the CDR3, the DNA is TGTGCCACCCAACTGACAGGGATAACTGAAGCTTTCTTT.

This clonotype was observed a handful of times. CDR3 sequence reads: CASSLGTGRGGYNEQFF. The DNA of the CDR3 is TGTGCCAGCAGCTTAGGGACGGGGCGGGGGGGGTACAATGAGCAGTTCTTC. The rearrangement links TRBV7-2 to TRBJ2-1, with 9 bases lining up with TRBD2. Per the germline V gene, CDR1 is SGHTA and CDR2 is FQGNSA. With V trimmed by 1 base and J by 4 bases, 8 bases remained unmatched. This CDR3 has 17 amino acids. The complete variable domain, with remaining parts taken from reference TRBV7-2 and TRBJ2-1, reads GAGVSQSPSNKVTEKGKDVELRCDPISGHTALYWYRQSLGQGLEFLIYFQGNSAPDKSGLPSDRFSAERTGGSVSTLTIQRTQQEDSAVYLCASSLGTGRGGYNEQFFGPGTRLTVL.

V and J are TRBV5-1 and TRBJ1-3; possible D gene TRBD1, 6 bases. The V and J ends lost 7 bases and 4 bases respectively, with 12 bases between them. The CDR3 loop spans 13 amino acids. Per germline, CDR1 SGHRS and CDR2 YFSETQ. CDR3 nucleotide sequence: TGCGCCAGCGGCCAGGGGATGGGAAACACCATATATTTT. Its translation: CASGQGMGNTIYF.

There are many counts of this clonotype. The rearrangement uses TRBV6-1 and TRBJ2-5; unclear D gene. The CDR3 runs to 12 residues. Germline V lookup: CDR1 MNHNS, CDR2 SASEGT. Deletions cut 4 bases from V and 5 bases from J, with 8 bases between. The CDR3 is CASSASWETQYF. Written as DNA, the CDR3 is TGTGCCAGCAGTGCTTCGTGGGAGACCCAGTACTTC.

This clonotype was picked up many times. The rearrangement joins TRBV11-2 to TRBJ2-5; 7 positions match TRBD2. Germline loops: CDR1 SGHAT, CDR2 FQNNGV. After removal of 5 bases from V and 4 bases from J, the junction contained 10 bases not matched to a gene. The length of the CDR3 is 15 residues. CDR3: CASSPRLREGETQYF. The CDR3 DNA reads TGTGCCAGCAGCCCTCGACTTAGGGAGGGAGAGACCCAGTACTTC.

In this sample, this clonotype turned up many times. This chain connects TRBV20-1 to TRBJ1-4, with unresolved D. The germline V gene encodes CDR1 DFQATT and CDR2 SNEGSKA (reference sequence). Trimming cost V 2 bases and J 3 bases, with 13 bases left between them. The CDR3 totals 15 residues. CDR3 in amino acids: CSARRTPWANEKLFF. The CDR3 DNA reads TGCAGTGCTAGACGGACCCCGTGGGCTAATGAAAAACTGTTTTTT.

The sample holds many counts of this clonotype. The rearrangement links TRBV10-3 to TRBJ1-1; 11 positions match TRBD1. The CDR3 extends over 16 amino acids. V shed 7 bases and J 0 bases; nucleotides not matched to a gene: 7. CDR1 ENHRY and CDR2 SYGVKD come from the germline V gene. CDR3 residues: CAIKGTGGIMNTEAFF. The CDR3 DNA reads TGTGCCATCAAGGGGACAGGGGGTATCATGAACACTGAAGCTTTCTTT.

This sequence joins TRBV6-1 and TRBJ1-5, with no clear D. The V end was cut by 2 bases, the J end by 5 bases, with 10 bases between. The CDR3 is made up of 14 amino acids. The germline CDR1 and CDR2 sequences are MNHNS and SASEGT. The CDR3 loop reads CASSESGRDQPQHF. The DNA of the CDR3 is TGTGCCAGCAGTGAAAGTGGTCGGGATCAGCCCCAGCATTTT.

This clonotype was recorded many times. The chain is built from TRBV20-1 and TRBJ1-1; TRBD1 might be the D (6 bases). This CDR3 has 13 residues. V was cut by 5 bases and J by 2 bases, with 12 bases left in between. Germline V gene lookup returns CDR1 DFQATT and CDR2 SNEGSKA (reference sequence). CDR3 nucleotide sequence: TGCAGTGCTTCCGAGGACAGCAACACTGAAGCTTTCTTT. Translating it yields CSASEDSNTEAFF.

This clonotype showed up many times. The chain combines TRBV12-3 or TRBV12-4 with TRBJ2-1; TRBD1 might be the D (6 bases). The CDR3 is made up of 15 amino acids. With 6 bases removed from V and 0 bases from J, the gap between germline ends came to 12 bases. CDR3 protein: CASSTGPSSYNEQFF. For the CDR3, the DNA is TGTGCCAGCAGCACAGGGCCAAGCTCCTACAATGAGCAGTTCTTC.

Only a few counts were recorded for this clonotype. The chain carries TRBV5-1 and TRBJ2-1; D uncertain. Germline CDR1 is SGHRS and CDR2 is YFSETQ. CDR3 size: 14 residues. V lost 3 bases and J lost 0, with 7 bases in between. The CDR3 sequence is CASSSGVSYNEQFF. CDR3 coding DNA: TGCGCCAGCAGCTCCGGCGTCTCCTACAATGAGCAGTTCTTC.

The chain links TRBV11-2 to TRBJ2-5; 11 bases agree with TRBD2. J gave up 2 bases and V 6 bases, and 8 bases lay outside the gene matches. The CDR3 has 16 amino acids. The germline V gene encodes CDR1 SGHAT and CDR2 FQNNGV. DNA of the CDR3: TGTGCCAGCAGACCGAGACTAGCGGGGTTACAAGAGACCCAGTACTTC. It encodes CASRPRLAGLQETQYF.

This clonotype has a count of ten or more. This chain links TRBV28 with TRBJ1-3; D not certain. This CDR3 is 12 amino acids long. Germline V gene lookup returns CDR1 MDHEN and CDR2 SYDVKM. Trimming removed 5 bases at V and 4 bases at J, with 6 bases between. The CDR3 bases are TGTGCCAGCAGTATCCAAGGAAACACCATATATTTT. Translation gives CASSIQGNTIYF.

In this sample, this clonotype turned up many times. Written as DNA, the CDR3 is TGTGCCAGCAGCGAGACAGGGTACGAGCAGTACTTC. Translating it yields CASSETGYEQYF. The chain recombines TRBV7-9 with TRBJ2-7; 7 bases line up with TRBD1. In germline, CDR1 is SEHNR, CDR2 FQNEAQ (reference sequence). Germline trimming cut 5 bases from V and 4 bases from J; bases unmatched to any gene: 2. The CDR3 spans 12 residues.

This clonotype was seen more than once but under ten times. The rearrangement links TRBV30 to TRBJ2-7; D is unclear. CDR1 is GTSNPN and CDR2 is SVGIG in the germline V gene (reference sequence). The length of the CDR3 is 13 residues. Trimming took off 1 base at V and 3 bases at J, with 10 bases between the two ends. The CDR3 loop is CAWSGLGSYEQYF. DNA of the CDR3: TGTGCCTGGAGTGGCCTGGGAAGCTACGAGCAGTACTTC.

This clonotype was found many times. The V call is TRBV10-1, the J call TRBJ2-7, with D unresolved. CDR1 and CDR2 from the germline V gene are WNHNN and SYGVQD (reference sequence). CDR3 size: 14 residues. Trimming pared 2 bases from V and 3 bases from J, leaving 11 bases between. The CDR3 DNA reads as TGCGCCAGCAGTGAGAGGCAGAAAGGCTACGAGCAGTACTTC. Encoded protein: CASSERQKGYEQYF.